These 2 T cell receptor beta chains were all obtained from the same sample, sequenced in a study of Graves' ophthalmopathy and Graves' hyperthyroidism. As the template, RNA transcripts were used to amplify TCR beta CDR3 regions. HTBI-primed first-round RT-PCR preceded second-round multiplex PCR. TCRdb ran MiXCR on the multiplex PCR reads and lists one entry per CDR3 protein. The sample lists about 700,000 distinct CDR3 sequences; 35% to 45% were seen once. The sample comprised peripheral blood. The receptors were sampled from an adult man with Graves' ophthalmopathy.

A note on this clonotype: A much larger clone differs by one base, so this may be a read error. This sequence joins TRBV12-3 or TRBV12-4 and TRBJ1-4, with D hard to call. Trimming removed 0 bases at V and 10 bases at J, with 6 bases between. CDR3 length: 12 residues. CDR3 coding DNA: TGTGCCAGCAGTTTAGCGGGTCGAAAACTGTTTTTT. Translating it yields CASSLAGRKLFF.

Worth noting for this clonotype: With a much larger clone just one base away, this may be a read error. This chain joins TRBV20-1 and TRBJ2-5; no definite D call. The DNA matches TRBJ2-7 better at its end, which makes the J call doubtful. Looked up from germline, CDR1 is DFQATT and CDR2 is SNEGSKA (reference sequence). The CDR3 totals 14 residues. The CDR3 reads CSARVEGPAYEQYF. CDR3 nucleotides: TGCAGTGCTAGAGTAGAAGGGCCCGCCTACGAGCAGTACTTC.